What follows are 27 T cell receptor beta chains derived from one specimen sequenced in a study of metastatic and nonmetastatic thyroid tumors. Prior to thyroid surgery, none of the patients had received any treatment. TCRdb redid the clone calls on the PCR reads using MiXCR. Found here are approximately 20,000 clones, roughly 15% of them singletons; the top ten hold about 14%. Sequencing input: tumor tissue. The source is a female donor with papillary thyroid cancer or a benign thyroid nodule (not recorded which). Some clones in this sample may be carry-over from other donors' samples.

By frequency in the sample, this clone is medium-sized (0.01 to 0.1%). The V call is TRBV7-2, the J call TRBJ2-3, with D possibly being TRBD2 (6 bases). The germline V gene encodes CDR1 SGHTA and CDR2 FQGNSA. This CDR3 comprises 16 residues. V was pared by 10 bases and J by 3 bases, with 23 bases between. The CDR3 sequence is CAISNAREWLTDTQYF. DNA for the CDR3: TGTGCCATCTCCAACGCCCGGGAGTGGTTGACAGATACGCAGTATTTT. The variable domain in full, completed from reference TRBV7-2 and TRBJ2-3, reads GAGVSQSPSNKVTEKGKDVELRCDPISGHTALYWYRQSLGQGLEFLIYFQGNSAPDKSGLPSDRFSAERTGGSVSTLTIQRTQQEDSAVYLCAISNAREWLTDTQYFGPGTRLTVL.

This clone was seen at least ten times. The gene calls are TRBV6-1 and TRBJ2-3; D may be TRBD1 (6 bases). Between the trimmed V and J ends, which lost 8 bases and 2 bases, there was a span of 11 bases. The CDR3 covers 13 residues. Germline V gene data show CDR1 as MNHNS and CDR2 as SASEGT. The CDR3 loop reads CASLDSLTDTQYF. In nucleotides, the CDR3 is TGTGCCAGCCTGGACAGCCTCACAGATACGCAGTATTTT.

Concerning this clone: A much larger clone differs from this one at a single base, so this may be a read error. The J gene is TRBJ2-7, the V gene TRBV5-1; unclear D gene. Germline V gives CDR1 SGHRS, CDR2 YFSETQ. The CDR3 is 14 residues long. V lost 0 bases and J 7 bases, leaving 14 bases between the germline ends. CDR3: CASSLVDRIAEQYF. The CDR3 nucleotides read TGCGCCAGCAGCTTGGTGGACCGAATAGCAGAGCAGTACTTC.

V and J are TRBV28 and TRBJ2-1; 7 bases match TRBD1. Trimming cost V 6 bases and J 0 bases; bases outside gene matches: 2. Germline loops: CDR1 MDHEN, CDR2 SYDVKM. This CDR3 spans 14 amino acids. The CDR3 spells CASRGDSSYNEQFF. The CDR3, as DNA: TGTGCCAGCAGGGGGGACAGCTCCTACAATGAGCAGTTCTTC.

This clone was counted at least ten times. The chain uses TRBV3-1 and TRBJ1-5; D gene ambiguous. The V gene lost 1 base and the J gene lost 6 bases, with 7 bases spanning the gap. CDR1 and CDR2 (germline): LGHDT, YNNKEL (reference sequence). The CDR3 extends over 13 amino acids. The CDR3 nucleotides read TGTGCCAGCAGCCAAGGAGTGATTCAGCCCCAGCATTTT. Its protein product is CASSQGVIQPQHF. Looking up the rest from reference TRBV3-1 and TRBJ1-5 gives the full variable domain: DTAVSQTPKYLVTQMGNDKSIKCEQNLGHDTMYWYKQDSKKFLKIMFSYNNKELIINETVPNRFSPKSPDKAHLNLHINSLELGDSAVYFCASSQGVIQPQHFGDGTRLSIL.

This chain links TRBV6-2 or TRBV6-3 with TRBJ2-1; D is possibly TRBD1 (6 bases). This CDR3 has 15 amino acids. V was pared by 0 bases and J by 6 bases, with 12 bases between. Germline V gene data show CDR1 as MNHEY and CDR2 as SVGEGT. DNA of the CDR3: TGTGCCAGCAGTTACTCGGCAGGGGAAGGCAATGAGCAGTTCTTC. Translating gives CASSYSAGEGNEQFF.

This clone was counted many times. The chain employs TRBV4-1 and TRBJ2-7; TRBD1 matches 8 bases. This CDR3 is 15 amino acids long. The germline V gene has CDR1 MGHRA and CDR2 YSYEKL. Unmatched junction bases numbered 6, after V lost 1 base and J lost 4 bases. CDR3 DNA: TGCGCCAGCAGCCAAGTCCCAGGGGGCTTGTACGAGCAGTACTTC. Its translation is CASSQVPGGLYEQYF.

This clone was seen ten or more times. This chain joins TRBV7-8 and TRBJ2-2; possible D gene TRBD2, 6 bases. CDR1 SGHVS and CDR2 FQNEAQ come from the germline V gene. Deletions cut 5 bases from V and 6 bases from J, with 19 bases between. The CDR3 length is 16 residues. The CDR3 reads CASSPRLVGIPGELFF. Here the CDR3 DNA reads TGTGCCAGCAGCCCACGACTAGTGGGCATTCCCGGGGAGCTGTTTTTT.

There are many counts of this clone. This rearrangement joins TRBV5-1 to TRBJ2-1; D gene unclear. CDR1 and CDR2 (germline): SGHRS, YFSETQ. The CDR3 is 15 amino acids. V was clipped by 5 bases and J by 0 bases, with 12 bases between them. This CDR3 reads CASRSDPSSYNEQFF. Here the CDR3 DNA reads TGCGCCAGCAGATCGGACCCGAGCTCCTACAATGAGCAGTTCTTC.

Comments on this clone: One junction end does not reproduce the germline sequence, and a read error may be involved. The chain joins TRBV7-2 to TRBJ1-1, with unresolved D. Germline V gene lookup returns CDR1 SGHTA and CDR2 FQGNSA. The CDR3 covers 9 residues. CDR3 amino acids: CASSLKSSF. In nucleotides, the CDR3 is TGTGCCAGCAGCTTAAAATCTTCCTTT.

This clone was seen ten or more times. The chain is built from TRBV28 and TRBJ1-1; 10 bases match TRBD1. V was clipped by 10 bases and J by 5 bases; unmatched bases: 13. The CDR3 has 15 residues. Germline loops: CDR1 MDHEN, CDR2 SYDVKM. CDR3 sequence (DNA): TGTGCCACCATGGACCGGGACAGGGGTAATACTGAAGCTTTCTTT. It encodes CATMDRDRGNTEAFF. Full variable domain (missing parts from reference TRBV28 and TRBJ1-1): DVKVTQSSRYLVKRTGEKVFLECVQDMDHENMFWYRQDPGLGLRLIYFSYDVKMKEKGDIPEGYSVSREKKERFSLILESASTNQTSMYLCATMDRDRGNTEAFFGQGTRLTVV.

In this sample, this clone turned up many times. The rearrangement uses TRBV20-1 and TRBJ2-2; possibly TRBD1 or TRBD2 for D (6 bases each). Trimming left V 0 bases short and J 8 bases short, with 16 bases between. The CDR3 contains 15 residues. The V gene's germline CDR1 is DFQATT and CDR2 SNEGSKA (reference sequence). CDR3 in DNA: TGCAGTGCTAGAGATCCCGGGGGCGGTATTGGGGAGCTGTTTTTT. Encoded protein: CSARDPGGGIGELFF.

The sample holds many counts of this clone. The chain joins TRBV10-3 to TRBJ1-2, with D possibly being TRBD1 (5 bases). V lost 0 bases and J lost 7, with 12 bases in between. Germline CDR1 reads ENHRY; CDR2 reads SYGVKD. There are 14 residues in the CDR3. This chain's CDR3 is CAISESWQGSGYTF. The CDR3 bases are TGTGCCATCAGTGAGTCGTGGCAGGGAAGTGGCTACACCTTC.

About this clone itself: Likely a read error: the CDR3 ends without its conserved phenylalanine or tryptophan. The chain couples TRBV9 to TRBJ2-5; D not certain. The CDR3 is made up of 13 amino acids. Germline CDR1 is SGDLS and CDR2 is YYNGEE. V lost 0 bases and J 0 bases, leaving 3 bases between the germline ends. The chain's CDR3 is CASSVGDQETQYL. In DNA, the CDR3 is TGTGCCAGCAGCGTAGGTGACCAAGAGACCCAGTACCTC.

To note about this clone: Mismatch with germline at one junction end may stem from a read error. This rearrangement joins TRBV6-1 to TRBJ2-3, with 7 nucleotides matching TRBD1. Germline values: CDR1 MNHNS, CDR2 SASEGT. The CDR3 covers 14 residues. Here the CDR3 DNA reads TGTACCAGCAGTACAGGGGAGAGCACAGATACGCAGTATTTT. Translated, it gives CTSSTGESTDTQYF.

This clone was found a few times. A much more abundant neighbour one base away suggests this may be a read error. The chain joins TRBV19 to TRBJ2-3, with D hard to call. Germline V gives CDR1 LNHDA, CDR2 SQIVND (reference sequence). The CDR3 sequence is 13 residues long. The V end was cut by 5 bases, the J end by 5 bases, with 11 bases between. CDR3 sequence: CASSSRLVDTQYF. CDR3 DNA sequence: TGTGCCAGTAGTTCGCGGCTGGTAGATACGCAGTATTTT.

This clone occurred many times. The V call is TRBV5-1, the J call TRBJ2-5; D may be TRBD2 (6 bases). Per germline, CDR1 SGHRS and CDR2 YFSETQ. Deletions cut 4 bases from V and 2 bases from J, with 15 bases between. This CDR3 has 15 amino acids. In nucleotides, the CDR3 is TGCGCCAGCAGCCCACGTCCGGGACTGCAAGAGACCCAGTACTTC. It specifies CASSPRPGLQETQYF.

Many counts were recorded for this clone. The rearrangement joins TRBV30 to TRBJ2-5; D is perhaps TRBD2 (5 bases). Germline V lookup: CDR1 GTSNPN, CDR2 SVGIG (reference sequence). There are 13 residues in the CDR3. V lost 0 bases, J lost 5 bases, and 10 bases lay in between. The DNA of the CDR3 is TGTGCCTGGAGTGTAGGACGGAGGGAGACCCAGTACTTC. This gives the protein CAWSVGRRETQYF. The full variable domain, its missing parts supplied by reference TRBV30 and TRBJ2-5, is SQTIHQWPATLVQPVGSPLSLECTVEGTSNPNLYWYRQAAGRGLQLLFYSVGIGQISSEVPQNLSASRPQDRQFILSSKKLLLSDSGFYLCAWSVGRRETQYFGPGTRLLVL.

In its sample, this clone was seen a few times. This chain joins TRBV6-2 or TRBV6-3 and TRBJ2-2; no firm D call. Germline-derived CDR1 and CDR2 are MNHEY and SVGEGT. CDR3 length equals 17 residues. With 0 bases removed from V and 0 bases from J, the gap between germline ends came to 11 bases. The CDR3 DNA follows: TGTGCCAGCAGTTACTCGATCCGGACGGCGAACACCGGGGAGCTGTTTTTT. The encoded protein is CASSYSIRTANTGELFF.

This clone has only one observation. The chain combines TRBV20-1 with TRBJ1-2; D gene uncertain. The CDR3 is made up of 15 amino acids. Germline loops: CDR1 DFQATT, CDR2 SNEGSKA (reference sequence). The CDR3 coding sequence is TGCATAACCTGGAGAGGATTTGAGCAGAACTATGGCTACACCTTC. It is translated as CITWRGFEQNYGYTF.

At least ten counts were recorded for this clone. The chain joins TRBV20-1 to TRBJ2-7; D gene unclear. The CDR3 contains 13 residues. The germline CDR1 and CDR2 sequences are DFQATT and SNEGSKA (reference sequence). Trimming stripped 7 bases from V and 4 bases from J, with 17 bases between. The CDR3 DNA follows: TGCAGTGTCGGGTTAGCCGGTTCTTACGAGCAGTACTTC. This sequence encodes CSVGLAGSYEQYF.

On this clone: A much larger clone is a single base away; this may be a read error. The sample has other DNA sequences that encode this CDR3 too. The genes are TRBV14 and TRBJ2-3, with no clear D. The CDR3 covers 12 residues. Germline assignment: CDR1 SGHDN and CDR2 FVKESK. Here the CDR3 reads CASSPYTDTQYF. CDR3 bases: TGTGCCAGCAGCCCTTACACAGATACGCAGTACTTT.

The rearrangement joins TRBV11-2 to TRBJ2-7, with 9 nucleotides matching TRBD1. The length of the CDR3 is 16 residues. Germline CDR1 reads SGHAT; CDR2 reads FQNNGV. V lost 5 bases to trimming and J lost 3 bases; unmatched junction nucleotides: 11. This CDR3 reads CASSPLTGTGIYEQYF. The CDR3 bases are TGTGCCAGCAGCCCGCTCACCGGGACAGGGATCTACGAGCAGTACTTC. Complete variable domain (other parts from reference TRBV11-2 and TRBJ2-7): EAGVAQSPRYKIIEKRQSVAFWCNPISGHATLYWYQQILGQGPKLLIQFQNNGVVDDSQLPKDRFSAERLKGVDSTLKIQPAKLEDSAVYLCASSPLTGTGIYEQYFGPGTRLTVT.

This clone has at least ten counts. The V gene is TRBV24-1, the J gene TRBJ2-2, with D hard to call. V was cut by 1 base and J by 5 bases, with 4 bases left in between. Germline assignment: CDR1 KGHDR and CDR2 SFDVKD. The length of the CDR3 is 13 residues. DNA for the CDR3: TGTGCCACCAGTGATTTTGGTACCGGGGAGCTGTTTTTT. Residues: CATSDFGTGELFF.

This clone was counted many times. This chain joins TRBV7-3 and TRBJ2-1; 8 bases match TRBD2. Germline lookup yields CDR1 SGHTA and CDR2 FQGTGA. After removal of 1 base from V and 3 bases from J, the junction contained 2 bases not matched to a gene. The CDR3 loop spans 15 amino acids. CDR3 DNA sequence: TGTGCCAGCAGCTTAAGGGGGACTAGCTACAATGAGCAGTTCTTC. Translation: CASSLRGTSYNEQFF.

This clone occurred many times. This chain joins TRBV6-1 and TRBJ2-3, with TRBD2 identical over 13 bases. V gave up 4 bases and J gave up 4 bases; unmatched junction bases: 5. This CDR3 comprises 16 residues. The germline gives CDR1 MNHNS, CDR2 SASEGT. As DNA, the CDR3 is TGTGCCAGCAGTGCCACTAGCGGGGGGGCTGCAGATACGCAGTATTTT. It codes for CASSATSGGAADTQYF.

This clone was recorded many times. The chain couples TRBV20-1 to TRBJ2-5; D is possibly TRBD2 (5 bases). V lost 1 base and J 5 bases, leaving 17 bases between the germline ends. The CDR3 has 15 residues. CDR1 is DFQATT and CDR2 is SNEGSKA in the germline V gene (reference sequence). The CDR3 sequence: CSARGAISSRETQYF. For the CDR3, the DNA is TGCAGTGCTAGAGGGGCCATATCTAGCAGGGAGACCCAGTACTTC.